In its sample, the clone carrying this TCR beta chain was seen many times. No antigen is known for it. This sample was taken from a study of prognosis after radiotherapy for stage I lung cancer. Amplification of the TCR beta CDR3 (from genomic DNA) was done by two-round multiplex PCR. Specific primers for each TRBV and TRBJ gene were what first-round PCR used. TCRdb reanalysed the multiplex PCR reads using MiXCR and keeps one entry per CDR3 protein. The sample includes more than 15,000 distinct CDR3 sequences, approximately 15% of them seen just once. Two time points each involved a draw of about 6.1 milliliters of peripheral blood. The study's findings and limits: Usage of the TRBV and TRBJ genes (in patients with versus without metastases) was reportedly different.

The trim removed 6 bases at V and 5 bases at J, leaving 12 bases unmatched. There are 16 residues in the CDR3. Germline values: CDR1 SNHLY, CDR2 FYNNEI. The sequences come from PBMCs, collected before or after stereotactic body radiation therapy (not recorded which). The gene calls are TRBV2 and TRBJ2-5; 10 bases align to TRBD2. This clonotype was sampled from a donor of 50 years or more with non-small cell lung cancer. CDR3 nucleotides: TGTGCCAGCAGGCGGACTAGCGGCTCACGGGGGGAGACCCAGTACTTC. This codes for CASRRTSGSRGETQYF. Supplemented by reference TRBV2 and TRBJ2-5, the full variable domain reads EPEVTQTPSHQVTQMGQEVILRCVPISNHLYFYWYRQILGQKVEFLVSFYNNEISEKSEIFDDQFSVERPDGSNFTLKIRSTKLEDSAMYFCASRRTSGSRGETQYFGPGTRLLVL.